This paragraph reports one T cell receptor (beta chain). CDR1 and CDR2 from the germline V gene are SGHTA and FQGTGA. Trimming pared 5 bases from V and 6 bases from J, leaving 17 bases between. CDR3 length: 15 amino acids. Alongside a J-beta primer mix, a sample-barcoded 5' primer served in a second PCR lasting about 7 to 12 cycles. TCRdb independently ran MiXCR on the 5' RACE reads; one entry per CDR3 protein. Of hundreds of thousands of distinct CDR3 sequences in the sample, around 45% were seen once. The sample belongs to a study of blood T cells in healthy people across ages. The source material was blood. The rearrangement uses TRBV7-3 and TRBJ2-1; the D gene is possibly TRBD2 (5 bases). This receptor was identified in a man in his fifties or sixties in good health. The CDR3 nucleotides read TGTGCCAGCAGCCTGGACTGGTCTCCGGGCAATGAGCAGTTCTTC. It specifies CASSLDWSPGNEQFF.